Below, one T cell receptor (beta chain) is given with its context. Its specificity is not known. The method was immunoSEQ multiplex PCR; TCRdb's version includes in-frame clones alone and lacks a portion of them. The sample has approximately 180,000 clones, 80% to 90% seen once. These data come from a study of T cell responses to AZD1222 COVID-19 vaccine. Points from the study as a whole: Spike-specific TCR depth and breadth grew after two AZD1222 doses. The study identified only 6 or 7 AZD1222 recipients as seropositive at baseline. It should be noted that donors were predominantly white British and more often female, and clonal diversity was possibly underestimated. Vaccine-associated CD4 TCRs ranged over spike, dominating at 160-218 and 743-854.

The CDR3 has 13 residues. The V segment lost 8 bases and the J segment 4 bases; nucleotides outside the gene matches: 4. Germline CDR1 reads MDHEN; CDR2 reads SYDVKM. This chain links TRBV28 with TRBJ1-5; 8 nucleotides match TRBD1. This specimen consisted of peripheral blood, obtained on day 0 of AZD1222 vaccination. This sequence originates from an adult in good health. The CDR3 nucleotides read TGTGCCAGCCAGGGACAGGATAATCAGCCCCAGCATTTT. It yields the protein CASQGQDNQPQHF.